This T cell receptor beta chain was documented in a study of CD8 T cells in ankylosing spondylitis. Each CDR3 protein is one row after TCRdb ran MiXCR on the 5' RACE reads. The sample comprises under 950,000 distinct CDR3 sequences, under 20% of which are singletons, and around 20% rests with the top ten. Whole-study results and caveats: Blood of patients with ankylosing spondylitis appeared to be characterized by a TCR beta motif of roughly eight highly homologous variants. With a CD8+ phenotype, disease-linked clones were relatively rare in peripheral blood.

V lost 3 bases to trimming and J lost 5 bases, with 8 bases between them. This CDR3 spans 13 amino acids. Remarks on this clonotype: Its specificity is unknown.

The V call is TRBV12-3 or TRBV12-4, the J call TRBJ2-1; no firm D call. Sequenced: blood, either unsorted or a sorted T cell fraction (not recorded which). The TCR was taken from a male donor with ankylosing spondylitis. CDR3 in amino acids: CASSFGPDNEQFF. CDR3 sequence (DNA): TGTGCCAGCAGTTTCGGGCCAGACAATGAGCAGTTCTTC.